The next 9 T cell receptor beta chains were all read from a single sample in a study of cytomegalovirus exposure and HLA in healthy donors. Researchers ran the PCR with 60 Vbeta and 13 Jbeta primers. Data came from immunoSEQ multiplex PCR; TCRdb stores just in-frame clones and leaves some out. The data show about 160,000 clones, 70% to 80% seen once. Input material: PBMCs. The receptors were sampled from a man aged 30-40 years in good health and CMV-seropositive.

The rearrangement links TRBV5-4 to TRBJ1-3, with a possible D match to TRBD1 (6 bases). Looked up from germline, CDR1 is SGHNT and CDR2 is YYREEE (reference sequence). CDR3 size: 14 residues. V was cut by 4 bases and J by 0 bases, with 8 bases left in between. This CDR3 is CASSPDSSGNTIYF. The CDR3 DNA follows: TGTGCCAGCAGCCCGGACAGCTCTGGAAACACCATATATTTT.

The CDR3 loop reads CASSYSWRMDNSPLHF. For the CDR3, the DNA is TGTGCCAGCAGTTACTCGTGGAGGATGGATAATTCACCCCTCCACTTT. The chain joins TRBV6-5 to TRBJ1-6; unclear D gene. The V end was cut by 0 bases, the J end by 5 bases, with 11 bases between. CDR1 MNHEY and CDR2 SVGAGI come from the germline V gene. There are 16 residues in the CDR3.

The chain is built from TRBV29-1 and TRBJ2-7; 12 bases align to TRBD1. The V segment lost 7 bases and the J segment 7 bases; nucleotides outside the gene matches: 8. Germline lookup yields CDR1 SQVTM and CDR2 ANQGSEA. This CDR3 comprises 13 residues. This chain's CDR3 is CSAGTGGQREQYF. DNA of the CDR3: TGCAGCGCTGGGACAGGGGGCCAGCGGGAGCAGTACTTC.

The chain uses TRBV9 and TRBJ1-5, with 9 bases that match TRBD1. The CDR3 sequence is 16 residues long. Germline assignment: CDR1 SGDLS and CDR2 YYNGEE. The V segment lost 0 bases and the J segment 1 base; nucleotides outside the gene matches: 2. The CDR3 loop reads CASSVGTGASNQPQHF. CDR3 nucleotides: TGTGCCAGCAGCGTAGGGACAGGGGCCAGCAATCAGCCCCAGCATTTT.

V usage is TRBV7-3 and J usage is TRBJ2-7; TRBD1 is a possible D gene (5 bases). The germline V and J ends were trimmed by 3 bases and 3 bases, with 9 bases remaining between them. The CDR3 extends over 13 amino acids. The germline CDR1 and CDR2 sequences are SGHTA and FQGTGA. CDR3 in DNA: TGTGCCAGCAGCTTCGACAGAAACTACGAGCAGTACTTC. Translation: CASSFDRNYEQYF. The entire variable domain, with the rest obtained from reference TRBV7-3 and TRBJ2-7, is as follows: GAGVSQTPSNKVTEKGKYVELRCDPISGHTALYWYRQSLGQGPEFLIYFQGTGAADDSGLPNDRFFAVRPEGSVSTLKIQRTERGDSAVYLCASSFDRNYEQYFGPGTRLTVT.

The V gene is TRBV6-5, the J gene TRBJ1-2, with 10 bases aligning to TRBD1. The ends lost 2 bases at V and 4 bases at J; junction bases unmatched: 4. The germline V gene has CDR1 MNHEY and CDR2 SVGAGI. The CDR3 has 15 residues. CDR3 residues: CASSYRGQGGYGYTF. The CDR3 DNA reads TGTGCCAGCAGTTACCGCGGACAGGGGGGCTATGGCTACACCTTC.

The chain uses TRBV11-3 and TRBJ1-1; the D gene is possibly TRBD1 (5 bases). Trimming left V 2 bases short and J 4 bases short, with 11 bases between. There are 14 residues in the CDR3. Germline V gene data show CDR1 as SGHNT and CDR2 as YENEEA. CDR3 sequence: CASSLKGDRTEAFF. The CDR3 nucleotides read TGTGCCAGCAGCTTAAAAGGGGATCGCACTGAAGCTTTCTTT.

This sequence joins TRBV27 and TRBJ1-1; a possible D gene is TRBD1 (6 bases). Trimming removed 6 bases from V and 4 bases from J, with 15 bases in between. The CDR3 has 14 residues. The germline CDR1 and CDR2 sequences are MNHEY and SMNVEV (reference sequence). CDR3 protein: CASSLTGSATEAFF. Written as DNA, the CDR3 is TGTGCCAGCAGCCTAACAGGGTCGGCCACTGAAGCTTTCTTT.

The rearrangement links TRBV5-6 to TRBJ1-6; D is ambiguous. This CDR3 has 15 residues. Germline V lookup: CDR1 SGHDT, CDR2 YYEEEE. The V gene lost 2 bases and the J gene lost 10 bases, with 16 bases spanning the gap. Here the CDR3 reads CASSFGIIVRSPLHF. CDR3 DNA sequence: TGTGCCAGCAGCTTCGGGATTATAGTTCGGTCACCCCTCCACTTT.